This TCR beta chain was recovered during a study of T cell responses to AZD1222 COVID-19 vaccine. Germline V lookup: CDR1 MNHEY, CDR2 SMNVEV (reference sequence). V was pared by 3 bases and J by 0 bases, with 12 bases between. This CDR3 is 16 amino acids long. Using immunoSEQ multiplex PCR, the repertoire was profiled, and TCRdb retains in-frame clones only, with some absent. This repertoire shows about 180,000 clones, approximately 91% found once; its top ten account for around 2%. The specimen comprised peripheral blood, sampled on day 0 of AZD1222 vaccination. The sequence derives from an adult in good health. The chain recombines TRBV27 with TRBJ1-3; no clear D. In nucleotides, the CDR3 is TGTGCCAGCAGTTTGGGCGCGGGAGGCTCTGGAAACACCATATATTTT. It yields the protein CASSLGAGGSGNTIYF.